A selection of T cell receptor beta chains follows, all from one sample in a study of blood T cell repertoires in COVID-19. The protocol was immunoSEQ multiplex PCR, while the TCRdb copy is restricted to in-frame clones and leaves out a portion. This sample yields under 250,000 clones, of which 80% are seen a single time; roughly 13% belongs to the top ten. Sample: peripheral blood. These receptors came from a human donor in a cohort sampled during active COVID-19. Both conserved end residues are part of each CDR3. D genes are given only for firm matches. Not every row has a clone size; where given, it reads once, few, many or a size class.

d_gene: TRBD2; abundance: -; j_gene: TRBJ2-7; v_gene: TRBV5-1; CDR3aa: CASNHGLAGDEQYF; CDR3nt: TGCGCCAGCAACCACGGACTAGCGGGAGACGAGCAGTACTTC
d_gene: -; abundance: -; j_gene: TRBJ2-2; v_gene: TRBV7-3; CDR3aa: CASSQQGPQKGGELFF; CDR3nt: TGTGCCAGCAGCCAACAGGGTCCCCAAAAGGGCGGGGAGCTGTTTTTT
d_gene: TRBD2; abundance: -; j_gene: TRBJ2-3; v_gene: TRBV25-1; CDR3aa: CASSEWGGGDGTDTQYF; CDR3nt: TGTGCCAGCAGTGAATGGGGCGGGGGGGACGGCACAGATACGCAGTATTTT
d_gene: -; abundance: many; j_gene: TRBJ2-1; v_gene: TRBV9; CDR3aa: CASSVNNEQFF; CDR3nt: TGTGCCAGCAGCGTCAATAATGAGCAGTTCTTC
d_gene: TRBD1; abundance: -; j_gene: TRBJ2-7; v_gene: TRBV5-1; CDR3aa: CASSYRDSDSYEQYF; CDR3nt: TGCGCCAGCAGCTACAGGGACAGCGACTCCTACGAGCAGTACTTC
d_gene: -; abundance: -; j_gene: TRBJ2-5; v_gene: TRBV28; CDR3aa: CASSPSGGKQETQYF; CDR3nt: TGTGCCAGCAGCCCCTCCGGAGGGAAACAGGAGACCCAGTACTTC
d_gene: TRBD2; abundance: few; j_gene: TRBJ2-1; v_gene: TRBV30; CDR3aa: CAWSTGLAGRLEQFF; CDR3nt: TGTGCCTGGAGTACCGGGCTAGCGGGGCGGCTTGAGCAGTTCTTC
d_gene: -; abundance: -; j_gene: TRBJ2-7; v_gene: TRBV25-1; CDR3aa: CASSRSSGEYYEQYF; CDR3nt: TGTGCCAGCAGTCGATCGTCAGGGGAATACTACGAGCAGTACTTC
d_gene: TRBD2; abundance: -; j_gene: TRBJ2-7; v_gene: TRBV6-5; CDR3aa: CASRSRDYFYEQYF; CDR3nt: TGTGCCAGCAGGTCACGGGACTACTTCTACGAGCAGTACTTC
d_gene: TRBD1; abundance: -; j_gene: TRBJ1-5; v_gene: TRBV10-3; CDR3aa: CAISGGQGLDQPQHF; CDR3nt: TGTGCCATCAGTGGAGGACAGGGGTTGGATCAGCCCCAGCATTTT
d_gene: -; abundance: -; j_gene: TRBJ2-3; v_gene: TRBV30; CDR3aa: CAWRGRGLDTQYF; CDR3nt: TGTGCCTGGAGGGGTCGCGGCCTGGATACGCAGTATTTT
d_gene: TRBD1; abundance: -; j_gene: TRBJ1-1; v_gene: TRBV5-1; CDR3aa: CASSLGGGGGNTEAFF; CDR3nt: TGCGCCAGCAGCTTGGGAGGGGGCGGAGGAAACACTGAAGCTTTCTTT
d_gene: -; abundance: -; j_gene: TRBJ1-1; v_gene: TRBV19; CDR3aa: CASSVSTRTEAFF; CDR3nt: TGTGCCAGTAGTGTCTCGACTAGGACCGAAGCTTTCTTT
d_gene: TRBD2; abundance: -; j_gene: TRBJ2-5; v_gene: TRBV6-2/TRBV6-3; CDR3aa: CASSYPRGTAETQYF; CDR3nt: TGTGCCAGCAGTTACCCGCGGGGGACCGCGGAGACCCAGTACTTC
d_gene: -; abundance: few; j_gene: TRBJ1-2; v_gene: TRBV11-1; CDR3aa: CASRSRGGYTF; CDR3nt: TGTGCCAGCAGATCCAGGGGCGGCTACACCTTC
d_gene: TRBD1; abundance: -; j_gene: TRBJ2-7; v_gene: TRBV23-1; CDR3aa: CASSYSGTDSYEQYF; CDR3nt: TGCGCCAGCAGTTACTCCGGGACAGACTCCTACGAGCAGTACTTC
d_gene: TRBD1; abundance: -; j_gene: TRBJ2-7; v_gene: TRBV7-2; CDR3aa: CASTIDRADEQYF; CDR3nt: TGTGCCAGCACCATAGACAGGGCTGACGAGCAGTACTTC
d_gene: -; abundance: -; j_gene: TRBJ1-4; v_gene: TRBV5-1; CDR3aa: CASSLGDSNEKLFF; CDR3nt: TGCGCCAGCAGCTTGGGTGACAGTAATGAAAAACTGTTTTTT
d_gene: -; abundance: -; j_gene: TRBJ2-1; v_gene: TRBV12-3/TRBV12-4; CDR3aa: CASSTTGFNEQFF; CDR3nt: TGTGCCAGCAGCACAACGGGGTTCAATGAGCAGTTCTTC
d_gene: TRBD1; abundance: -; j_gene: TRBJ1-3; v_gene: TRBV6-5; CDR3aa: CASSDRAGNTIYF; CDR3nt: TGTGCCAGCTCCGACAGGGCCGGAAACACCATATATTTT
d_gene: TRBD2; abundance: -; j_gene: TRBJ2-1; v_gene: TRBV28; CDR3aa: CASSLWPTTSDYNEQFF; CDR3nt: TGTGCCAGCAGTTTATGGCCAACGACTAGCGATTACAATGAGCAGTTCTTC
d_gene: TRBD1; abundance: -; j_gene: TRBJ2-7; v_gene: TRBV7-9; CDR3aa: CASSNDRGLMGQYF; CDR3nt: TGTGCCAGCAGTAACGACAGGGGGCTAATGGGGCAGTACTTC
d_gene: TRBD1; abundance: once; j_gene: TRBJ1-5; v_gene: TRBV6-6; CDR3aa: CASSMDRADNQPQHF; CDR3nt: TGTGCCAGCAGTATGGACAGGGCAGACAATCAGCCCCAGCATTTT
d_gene: -; abundance: -; j_gene: TRBJ1-5; v_gene: TRBV7-8; CDR3aa: CASSLHLEPQHF; CDR3nt: TGTGCCAGCAGCTTACACTTGGAGCCCCAGCATTTT
d_gene: TRBD2; abundance: -; j_gene: TRBJ2-5; v_gene: TRBV15; CDR3aa: CATSPGLAGEEAETQYF; CDR3nt: TGTGCCACCAGCCCGGGACTAGCGGGAGAGGAAGCAGAGACCCAGTACTTC
d_gene: -; abundance: -; j_gene: TRBJ2-7; v_gene: TRBV19; CDR3aa: CASSPRWQGQTYEQYF; CDR3nt: TGTGCCAGTAGTCCAAGGTGGCAGGGGCAGACGTACGAGCAGTACTTC
d_gene: -; abundance: -; j_gene: TRBJ2-1; v_gene: TRBV10-3; CDR3aa: CAISEWGPNEQFF; CDR3nt: TGTGCCATCAGTGAGTGGGGCCCAAATGAGCAGTTCTTC
d_gene: -; abundance: -; j_gene: TRBJ1-1; v_gene: TRBV11-2; CDR3aa: CASSLVPGATDTEAFF; CDR3nt: TGTGCCAGCAGCTTAGTGCCAGGGGCGACGGACACTGAAGCTTTCTTT
d_gene: -; abundance: -; j_gene: TRBJ1-1; v_gene: TRBV12-2; CDR3aa: CASRLGRTGYAEAFF; CDR3nt: TGTGCAAGTCGCTTAGGAAGGACAGGGTACGCTGAAGCTTTCTTT
d_gene: TRBD2; abundance: -; j_gene: TRBJ2-5; v_gene: TRBV27; CDR3aa: CASSLSKRGFAQYF; CDR3nt: TGTGCCAGCAGTTTATCAAAGCGGGGATTCGCCCAGTACTTC
d_gene: TRBD1; abundance: -; j_gene: TRBJ1-2; v_gene: TRBV19; CDR3aa: CASSADRGRNYGYTF; CDR3nt: TGTGCCAGTTCGGCAGACAGGGGGCGTAACTATGGCTACACCTTC
d_gene: -; abundance: once; j_gene: TRBJ1-1; v_gene: TRBV7-3; CDR3aa: CASSRTANTEAFF; CDR3nt: TGTGCCAGCAGCAGAACAGCGAACACTGAAGCTTTCTTT
d_gene: -; abundance: few; j_gene: TRBJ1-1; v_gene: TRBV7-8; CDR3aa: CASSLARGQQNTEAFF; CDR3nt: TGTGCCAGCAGCTTAGCGCGAGGACAGCAGAACACTGAAGCTTTCTTT
d_gene: -; abundance: -; j_gene: TRBJ2-5; v_gene: TRBV28; CDR3aa: CASSPPTGWGETQYF; CDR3nt: TGTGCCAGCAGTCCCCCGACGGGGTGGGGAGAGACCCAGTACTTC
d_gene: TRBD2; abundance: -; j_gene: TRBJ2-3; v_gene: TRBV6-2/TRBV6-3; CDR3aa: CASSPPGLDMSPDTQYF; CDR3nt: TGTGCCAGCAGTCCCCCGGGACTAGATATGTCCCCAGATACGCAGTATTTT
d_gene: TRBD2; abundance: few; j_gene: TRBJ2-3; v_gene: TRBV27; CDR3aa: CASRGSGQVGDTQYF; CDR3nt: TGTGCCAGCCGGGGTAGCGGGCAAGTTGGGGATACGCAGTATTTT
d_gene: -; abundance: -; j_gene: TRBJ1-2; v_gene: TRBV3-1/TRBV3-2; CDR3aa: CASSQVEAAGYTF; CDR3nt: TGTGCCAGCAGCCAAGTTGAGGCAGCTGGCTACACCTTC
d_gene: -; abundance: -; j_gene: TRBJ2-1; v_gene: TRBV7-2; CDR3aa: CASSLATGNEQFF; CDR3nt: TGTGCCAGCAGCTTAGCTACCGGCAATGAGCAGTTCTTC
d_gene: -; abundance: many; j_gene: TRBJ1-4; v_gene: TRBV15; CDR3aa: CATSRDGTASGEKLFF; CDR3nt: TGTGCCACCAGCAGAGACGGGACTGCGTCGGGGGAAAAACTGTTTTTT
d_gene: -; abundance: -; j_gene: TRBJ1-2; v_gene: TRBV5-1; CDR3aa: CASSLGDLYGYTF; CDR3nt: TGCGCCAGCAGCCTAGGAGACTTATATGGCTACACCTTC
d_gene: -; abundance: -; j_gene: TRBJ1-5; v_gene: TRBV7-8; CDR3aa: CASSSSITIRGNQPQHF; CDR3nt: TGTGCCAGCAGCTCCTCGATAACCATTCGAGGCAATCAGCCCCAGCATTTT
d_gene: -; abundance: -; j_gene: TRBJ2-7; v_gene: TRBV6-1; CDR3aa: CASSEGGTGPKF; CDR3nt: TGTGCCAGCAGTGAAGGGGGTACAGGGCCTAAGTTC
d_gene: TRBD2; abundance: -; j_gene: TRBJ2-1; v_gene: TRBV11-2; CDR3aa: CASSLAGGTYNEQFF; CDR3nt: TGTGCCAGCAGCTTAGCGGGAGGGACCTACAATGAGCAGTTCTTC
d_gene: TRBD1; abundance: -; j_gene: TRBJ1-2; v_gene: TRBV19; CDR3aa: CASKTGTGSYGYTF; CDR3nt: TGTGCCAGTAAAACCGGGACAGGGAGCTATGGCTACACCTTC
d_gene: TRBD1; abundance: -; j_gene: TRBJ2-5; v_gene: TRBV5-1; CDR3aa: CASSLYRGSSETQYF; CDR3nt: TGCGCCAGCAGCTTGTACAGGGGAAGTTCAGAGACCCAGTACTTC
d_gene: -; abundance: -; j_gene: TRBJ1-3; v_gene: TRBV5-1; CDR3aa: CASSLGHLSGNTIYF; CDR3nt: TGCGCCAGCAGCTTGGGACATCTCTCTGGAAACACCATATATTTT
d_gene: -; abundance: -; j_gene: TRBJ2-1; v_gene: TRBV2; CDR3aa: CASMEGSGYNEQFF; CDR3nt: TGTGCCAGCATGGAGGGTAGTGGCTACAATGAGCAGTTCTTC
d_gene: TRBD1; abundance: -; j_gene: TRBJ2-7; v_gene: TRBV11-2; CDR3aa: CASRYPGQGNEQYF; CDR3nt: TGTGCCAGCAGATATCCGGGACAGGGGAACGAGCAGTACTTC